This section outlines one T cell receptor (beta chain) sequence together with its context. The table came from immunoSEQ multiplex PCR; TCRdb's copy has only in-frame clones and leaves some out. Here the sample spans around 150,000 clones, roughly 91% being singletons. The sample originates from a study of blood T cell repertoires in COVID-19. The CDR3 loop spans 13 amino acids. The V gene lost 10 bases and the J gene lost 0 bases, with 10 bases spanning the gap. Per germline, CDR1 LNHDA and CDR2 SQIVND (reference sequence). This receptor was obtained from a woman in her fifties or sixties with acute or convalescent COVID-19. The sample consisted of peripheral blood. The chain joins TRBV19 to TRBJ2-1, with TRBD1 as a possible D gene (5 bases). The CDR3, as DNA: TGTGCCACCGAGGACATCTCCTACAATGAGCAGTTCTTC. It is translated as CATEDISYNEQFF.